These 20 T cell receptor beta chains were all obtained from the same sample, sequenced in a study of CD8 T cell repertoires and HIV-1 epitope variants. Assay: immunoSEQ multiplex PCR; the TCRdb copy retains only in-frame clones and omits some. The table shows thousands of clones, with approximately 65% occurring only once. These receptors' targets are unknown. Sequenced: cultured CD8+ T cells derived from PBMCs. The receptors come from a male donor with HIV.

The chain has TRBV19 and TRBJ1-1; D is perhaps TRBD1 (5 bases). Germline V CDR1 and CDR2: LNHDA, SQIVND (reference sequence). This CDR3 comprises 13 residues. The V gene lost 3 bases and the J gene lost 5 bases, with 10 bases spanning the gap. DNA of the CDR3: TGTGCCAGTAGTATCTACGGGGGGACTGAAGCTTTCTTT. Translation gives CASSIYGGTEAFF.

CDR3 sequence reads: CASSEGLAGGPYEQYF. The CDR3 DNA reads as TGTGCCAGCAGTGAGGGACTAGCGGGGGGGCCCTACGAGCAGTACTTC. J is TRBJ2-7 and V is TRBV6-1; 16 nucleotides align to TRBD2. Per germline, CDR1 MNHNS and CDR2 SASEGT. CDR3 size: 16 residues. V was pared by 3 bases and J by 2 bases, with 1 base of the junction left unmatched.

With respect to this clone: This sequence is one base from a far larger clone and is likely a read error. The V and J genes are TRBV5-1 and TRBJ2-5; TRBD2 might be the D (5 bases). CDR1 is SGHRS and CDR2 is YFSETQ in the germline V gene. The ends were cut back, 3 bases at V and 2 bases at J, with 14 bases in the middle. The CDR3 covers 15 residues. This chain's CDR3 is CASSSAGIDQETQYF. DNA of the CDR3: TGCGCCAGCAGCTCCGCCGGGATAGATCAAGAGACCCAGTACTTC.

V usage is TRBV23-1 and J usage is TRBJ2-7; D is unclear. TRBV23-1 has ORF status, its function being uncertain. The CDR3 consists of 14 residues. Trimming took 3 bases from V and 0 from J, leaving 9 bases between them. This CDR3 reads CASSHPNLSYEQYF. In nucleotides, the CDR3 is TGCGCCAGCAGTCACCCCAACCTCTCCTACGAGCAGTACTTC.

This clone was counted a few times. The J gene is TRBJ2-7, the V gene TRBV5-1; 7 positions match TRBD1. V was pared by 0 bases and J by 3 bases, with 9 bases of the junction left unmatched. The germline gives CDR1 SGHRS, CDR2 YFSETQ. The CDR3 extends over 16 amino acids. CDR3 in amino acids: CASSLVEGATHYEQYF. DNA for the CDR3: TGCGCCAGCAGCTTGGTAGAGGGGGCTACCCACTACGAGCAGTACTTC.

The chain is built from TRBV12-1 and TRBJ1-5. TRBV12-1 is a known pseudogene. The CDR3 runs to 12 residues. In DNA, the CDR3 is TGTGCCAGCAGCTTCCTAAATCAGCCCCAGCATTTT. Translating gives CASSFLNQPQHF.

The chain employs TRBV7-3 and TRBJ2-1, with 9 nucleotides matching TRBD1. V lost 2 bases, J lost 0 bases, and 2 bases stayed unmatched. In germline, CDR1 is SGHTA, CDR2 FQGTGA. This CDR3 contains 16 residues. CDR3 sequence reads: CASSLAGQGSYNEQFF. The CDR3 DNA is TGTGCCAGCAGCTTAGCGGGACAGGGCTCCTACAATGAGCAGTTCTTC.

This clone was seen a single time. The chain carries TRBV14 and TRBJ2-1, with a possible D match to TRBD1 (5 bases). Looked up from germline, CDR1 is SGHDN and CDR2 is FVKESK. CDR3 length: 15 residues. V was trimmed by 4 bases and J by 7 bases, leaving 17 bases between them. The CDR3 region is CASSLLSAGRNEQFF. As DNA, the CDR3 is TGTGCCAGCAGCCTACTATCGGCAGGGCGGAATGAGCAGTTCTTC.

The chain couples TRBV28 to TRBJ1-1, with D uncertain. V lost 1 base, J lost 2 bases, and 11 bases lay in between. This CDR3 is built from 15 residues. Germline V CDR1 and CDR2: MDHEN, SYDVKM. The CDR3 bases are TGTGCCAGCAGTTTATTGTCAGGAACTAACACTGAAGCTTTCTTT. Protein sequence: CASSLLSGTNTEAFF.

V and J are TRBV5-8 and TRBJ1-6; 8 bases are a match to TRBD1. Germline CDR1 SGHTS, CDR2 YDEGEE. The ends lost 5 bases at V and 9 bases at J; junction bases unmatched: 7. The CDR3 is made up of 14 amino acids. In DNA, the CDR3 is TGTGCCAGCAGTCGAGACAGGGGTGGTTCACCCCTCCACTTT. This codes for CASSRDRGGSPLHF.

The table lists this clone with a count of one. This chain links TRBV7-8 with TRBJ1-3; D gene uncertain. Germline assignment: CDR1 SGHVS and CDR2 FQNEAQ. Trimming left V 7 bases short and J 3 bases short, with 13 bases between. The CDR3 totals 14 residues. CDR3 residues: CASTAPEGGNTIYF. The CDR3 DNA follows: TGTGCCAGCACCGCGCCGGAGGGTGGAAACACCATATATTTT.

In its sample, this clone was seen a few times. In DNA form, the CDR3 reads TGTGCCAGCAGCTTGGTCTTGTATGCTTTCTTT. Protein: CASSLVLYAFF. This sequence joins TRBV5-8 and TRBJ1-1; D is ambiguous. The CDR3 runs 11 residues. V was pared by 0 bases and J by 11 bases, with 8 bases between. In germline, CDR1 is SGHTS, CDR2 YDEGEE.

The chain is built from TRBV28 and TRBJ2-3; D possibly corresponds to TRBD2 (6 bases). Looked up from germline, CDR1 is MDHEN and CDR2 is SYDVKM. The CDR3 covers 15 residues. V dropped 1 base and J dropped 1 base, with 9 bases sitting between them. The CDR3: CASSLSTGGTDTQYF. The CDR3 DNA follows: TGTGCCAGCAGTTTATCTACGGGGGGCACAGATACGCAGTATTTT.

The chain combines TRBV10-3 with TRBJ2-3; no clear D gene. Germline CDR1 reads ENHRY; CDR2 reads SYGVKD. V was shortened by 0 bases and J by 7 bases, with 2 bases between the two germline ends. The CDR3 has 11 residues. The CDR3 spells CAISESYTQYF. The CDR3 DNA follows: TGTGCCATCAGTGAGTCGTATACGCAGTATTTT.

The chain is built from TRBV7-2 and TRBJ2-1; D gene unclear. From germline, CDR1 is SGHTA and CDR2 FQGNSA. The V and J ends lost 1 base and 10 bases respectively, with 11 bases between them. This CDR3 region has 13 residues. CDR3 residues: CASSLVFTSEQFF. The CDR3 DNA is TGTGCCAGCAGCTTAGTGTTTACCTCGGAGCAGTTCTTC.

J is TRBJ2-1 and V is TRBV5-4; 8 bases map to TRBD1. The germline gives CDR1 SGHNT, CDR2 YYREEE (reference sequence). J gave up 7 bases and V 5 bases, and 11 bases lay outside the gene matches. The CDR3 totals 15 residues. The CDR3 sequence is CASRPGQGTFNEQFF. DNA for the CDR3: TGTGCCAGCAGACCAGGACAGGGAACATTTAATGAGCAGTTCTTC.

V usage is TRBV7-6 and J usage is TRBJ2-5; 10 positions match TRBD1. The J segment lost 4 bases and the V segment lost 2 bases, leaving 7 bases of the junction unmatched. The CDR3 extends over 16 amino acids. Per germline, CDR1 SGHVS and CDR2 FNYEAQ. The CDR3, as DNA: TGTGCCAGCAGCTTAATTCAGGGACAGGGGACAGAGACCCAGTACTTC. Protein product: CASSLIQGQGTETQYF. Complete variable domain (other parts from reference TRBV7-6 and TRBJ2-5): GAGVSQSPRYKVTKRGQDVALRCDPISGHVSLYWYRQALGQGPEFLTYFNYEAQQDKSGLPNDRFSAERPEGSISTLTIQRTEQRDSAMYRCASSLIQGQGTETQYFGPGTRLLVL.

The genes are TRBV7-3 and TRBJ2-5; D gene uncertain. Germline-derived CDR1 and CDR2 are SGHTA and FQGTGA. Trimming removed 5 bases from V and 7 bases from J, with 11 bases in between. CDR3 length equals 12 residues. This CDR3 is CASSATPGTQYF. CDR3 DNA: TGTGCCAGCAGCGCCACCCCAGGGACCCAGTACTTC.

The CDR3 region is CASASGGNSYNEQFF. CDR3 DNA: TGTGCCAGTGCCTCAGGGGGCAACTCCTACAATGAGCAGTTCTTC. This rearrangement joins TRBV19 to TRBJ2-1; 8 bases line up with TRBD1. The CDR3 runs to 15 residues. In germline, CDR1 is LNHDA, CDR2 SQIVND (reference sequence). The junction had 6 bases not matched to a gene; V was cut back by 8 bases and J by 0 bases.

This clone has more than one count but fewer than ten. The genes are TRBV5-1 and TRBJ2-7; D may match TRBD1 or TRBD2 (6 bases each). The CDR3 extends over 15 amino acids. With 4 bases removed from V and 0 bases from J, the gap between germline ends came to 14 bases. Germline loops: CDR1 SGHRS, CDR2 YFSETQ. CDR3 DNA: TGCGCCAGCAGCCCGAAGGGGGGTTCCTCCTACGAGCAGTACTTC. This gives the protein CASSPKGGSSYEQYF.